This T cell receptor beta chain came from a study of T-cell memory formation after mild COVID-19. General study findings and limits: Later expanders leaned CD4+, whereas clones that contracted between day 15 and 85 were balanced CD4/CD8. Pre-infection memory harbored some responding clones, suggesting cross-reactive memory joined.

This CDR3 contains 13 residues. Germline assignment: CDR1 SGHRS and CDR2 YFSETQ. The germline V and J ends were trimmed by 3 bases and 6 bases, with 11 bases remaining between them. TCRdb re-derived calls from the 5' RACE reads in MiXCR, one entry per CDR3 protein. The sample consists of under 200,000 distinct CDR3 sequences, around a third of them appearing once. This clonotype was observed a single time. No antigen is known for it. What was sequenced was PBMCs or a T cell subset sorted from them (not recorded which). The origin of this receptor is an adult woman who had mild COVID-19 (a few samples of this study predate the infection). Cell type and time point are not known. This chain uses TRBV5-1 with TRBJ2-3; D not certain. CDR3 region: CASSSVGGDTQYF. The CDR3 DNA follows: TGCGCCAGCAGCTCGGTCGGCGGCGATACGCAGTATTTT.